The entry that follows covers one TCR beta chain sequence. Documented time point: patch test 3, about 24 weeks after DPC sensitization. The treatment was: therapeutic diphenylcyclopropenone sensitization with weekly scalp DPC. TCRdb re-analysed the RACE reads in MiXCR, keeping a single row per CDR3 protein. Among under 200,000 distinct CDR3 sequences listed, about 27% were seen once. Germline assignment: CDR1 SQVTM and CDR2 ANQGSEA. With 4 bases removed from V and 3 bases from J, the gap between germline ends came to 7 bases. There are 12 residues in the CDR3. The data originate from a study of human T cells and chemical hapten exposure.

This TCR came from a woman aged 18-29 years with alopecia areata. Some clones in this sample may be carry-over from other donors' samples. J is TRBJ1-3 and V is TRBV29-1; no clear D. Here the sequenced sample was whole blood, taken in connection with sensitization to the hapten diphenylcyclopropenone (DPC). Here the CDR3 reads CSVGGGGNTIYF. The CDR3 nucleotides read TGCAGCGTTGGGGGTGGTGGAAACACCATATATTTT.